This is a list of T cell receptor beta chains from one sample in a study of T cell changes during pregnancy in multiple sclerosis. Profiling relied on immunoSEQ multiplex PCR, and the TCRdb table lists in-frame clones only, not all of them. Here the sample spans about 60,000 clones, more than 85% being singletons. Specimen: peripheral blood, collected in the first trimester of pregnancy. These receptors all come from a female donor with multiple sclerosis, enrolled in a pregnancy study. The CDR3 runs from the conserved cysteine through the conserved F or W. A D gene is named only where the DNA matches it firmly. Some rows have no size entry. The others give once, few or many, or a class for an expanded clone.

>TRBD2|TRBJ2-3|TRBV10-3|once
TGTGCCATCAGTGATGGGGGGGACGCATCCTTGCAGTATTTT
CAISDGGDASLQYF
>-|TRBJ2-7|TRBV19|-
TGTGCCAGTAACGGGGGAAGCCTTCCGCTGTACTTC
CASNGGSLPLYF
>-|TRBJ1-2|TRBV9|-
TGTGCCAGCGGGAGGGACACCGACTATGGCTACACCTTC
CASGRDTDYGYTF
>TRBD1|TRBJ1-5|TRBV9|-
TGTGCCAGCAGCGTAGTTTCCGGGACAGATAGCAATCAGCCCCAGCATTTT
CASSVVSGTDSNQPQHF
>-|TRBJ1-1|TRBV5-6|-
TGTGCCAGCACCTTTCAGGGCAGGACTGAAGCTTTCTTT
CASTFQGRTEAFF
>TRBD1|TRBJ1-5|TRBV19|-
TGTGCCAGTAGTGCCTACGGGACAGGGAACCAGCCCCAGCATTTT
CASSAYGTGNQPQHF
>-|TRBJ1-1|TRBV5-8|-
TGTGCCAGCAGCACCAGAAAGAACACTGAAGCTTTCTTT
CASSTRKNTEAFF
>-|TRBJ2-7|TRBV7-2|-
TGTGCCAGCAGCTTAGCAGCCGGAGCATACGAGCAGTACTTC
CASSLAAGAYEQYF
>-|TRBJ2-1|TRBV18|-
TGTGCCAGCTCACCATTCGGACAACCCACTCGGAGCTCCTACAATGAGCAGTTCTTC
CASSPFGQPTRSSYNEQFF
>TRBD1|TRBJ1-5|TRBV7-2|-
TGTGCCAGCAGCCCGGACAGGGGGCGTAGTCAGCCCCAGCATTTT
CASSPDRGRSQPQHF
>-|TRBJ1-2|TRBV5-6|-
TGTGCCAGCAGCTTACCCACAGGGTCGAGCGGCTACACCTTC
CASSLPTGSSGYTF
>-|TRBJ2-3|TRBV2|-
TGTGCCAGTATGACTAGTTATGCAGATACGCAGTATTTT
CASMTSYADTQYF
>-|TRBJ1-2|TRBV7-9|-
TGTGCCAGCAGCCCCCAGGTAAAATATGGCTACACCTTC
CASSPQVKYGYTF
>-|TRBJ1-5|TRBV4-2|few
TGTGCCAGCAGCCAAGGGACAGACGAAACACAGCCCCAGCATTTT
CASSQGTDETQPQHF
>TRBD1|TRBJ1-2|TRBV11-3|once
TGTGCCAGCAGCTTAGCCCGGGACAGCCTCTACTACACCTTC
CASSLARDSLYYTF
>-|TRBJ2-1|TRBV5-6|-
TGTGCCAGCAGCCGGACAGCACGTCGAAACAATGAGCAGTTCTTC
CASSRTARRNNEQFF
>TRBD1|TRBJ2-7|TRBV5-6|-
TGTGCCAGCAGCTTGGCCCGCAGGGGGCGGGAGCAGTACTTC
CASSLARRGREQYF
>-|TRBJ1-2|TRBV11-3|-
TGTGCCAGCAGCTTTTGGACGGAGGAGTCCTATGGCTACACCTTC
CASSFWTEESYGYTF
>-|TRBJ1-2|TRBV4-3|-
TGCGCCAGCAGCCAAGAAGGAGATTATGGCTACACCTTC
CASSQEGDYGYTF
>TRBD2|TRBJ2-1|TRBV9|-
TGTGCCAGCAGCACGGGACTAGTTTCCCACAATGAGCAGTTCTTC
CASSTGLVSHNEQFF
>TRBD2|TRBJ2-5|TRBV6-6|-
TGTGCCAGCAGTTACGAGCGGGGGGGCAGTAAAGAGACCCAGTACTTC
CASSYERGGSKETQYF
>TRBD1|TRBJ2-5|TRBV7-3|-
TGTGCCAGCAGCCTAAAACCACTGGACAGGGGGACGGAGACCCAGTACTTC
CASSLKPLDRGTETQYF
>TRBD1|TRBJ1-4|TRBV19|-
TGTGCCAGTACTGAGACAGGGCCAACTAATGAAAAACTGTTTTTT
CASTETGPTNEKLFF
>TRBD2|TRBJ2-5|TRBV7-3|-
TGTGCCAGCAGCTCCAAGAGCGGGGGGTACCAAGAGACCCAGTACTTC
CASSSKSGGYQETQYF
>TRBD1|TRBJ1-3|TRBV6-6|-
TGTGCCAGCAGTACAGGGGGCCATGGAAACACCATATATTTT
CASSTGGHGNTIYF
>TRBD2|TRBJ2-3|TRBV9|-
TGTGCCAGCACCGGACTAGCGGGGGGGCACTCAGATACGCAGTATTTT
CASTGLAGGHSDTQYF
>TRBD1|TRBJ1-5|TRBV18|-
TGTGCCAGCTCACCCGGACAGGGCTATAGCAATCAGCCCCAGCATTTT
CASSPGQGYSNQPQHF
>-|TRBJ2-5|TRBV25-1|once
TGTGCCAGCAGGGGACACGGAGAGGGGACCCAGTACTTC
CASRGHGEGTQYF
>-|TRBJ2-1|TRBV11-2|-
TGTGCCAGCAGCTTAGACAGGGGGGTCGATGAGCAGTTCTTC
CASSLDRGVDEQFF
>-|TRBJ1-1|TRBV5-1|-
TGCGCCAGCAGCGGAGGGCTGAACACTGAAGCTTTCTTT
CASSGGLNTEAFF
>-|TRBJ2-3|TRBV7-6|-
TGTGCCAGCAGCTTAGTGAGCGCTTTCACAGATACGCAGTATTTT
CASSLVSAFTDTQYF
>-|TRBJ2-7|TRBV19|-
TGTGCCAGTAGTATGCCTGGGGGGACCGCTTTGAAGCAGTACTTC
CASSMPGGTALKQYF
>-|TRBJ2-7|TRBV11-2|-
TGTGCCAGCATCAGGGGGGACACCTCCTACGAGCAGTACTTC
CASIRGDTSYEQYF
>-|TRBJ1-2|TRBV7-2|-
TGTGCCAGCAGCTTAGTCTTCTTGGGGGGCTATGGCTACACCTTC
CASSLVFLGGYGYTF
>-|TRBJ1-3|TRBV23-1|-
TGCGCCAGCAGTCAAATCCCCCCCAGTGGAAACACCATATATTTT
CASSQIPPSGNTIYF
>TRBD1|TRBJ1-2|TRBV11-1|few
TGTGCCAGCAGCCCTGGGACAGGGAACTATGGCTACACCTTC
CASSPGTGNYGYTF
>-|TRBJ1-3|TRBV9|-
TGTGCCAGCAGCGCAGAAGACACCATATATTTT
CASSAEDTIYF
>-|TRBJ2-1|TRBV25-1|-
TGTGCCAGCAGCGCGCGGGGGCAGGGGTTCTACAATGAGCAGTTCTTC
CASSARGQGFYNEQFF
>-|TRBJ1-1|TRBV18|-
TGTGCCAGCTCACCACCCGCGGGGGCGCGCACTGAAGCTTTCTTT
CASSPPAGARTEAFF
>TRBD2|TRBJ2-3|TRBV18|-
TGTGCCAGCCGGGTCTCGGGGGGGACTGGCACAGATACGCAGTATTTT
CASRVSGGTGTDTQYF
>-|TRBJ2-7|TRBV18|-
TGTGCCAGCTCAACGGGGTCGGGATATGAGCAGTACTTC
CASSTGSGYEQYF
>-|TRBJ1-3|TRBV5-6|-
TGTGCCAGCAGCTTCGACAGGTGGGGAAACACCATATATTTT
CASSFDRWGNTIYF
>-|TRBJ1-2|TRBV6-1|few
TGTGCCAGCAGTGAAGGGCCGGGGGGCTATGGCTACACCTTC
CASSEGPGGYGYTF
>TRBD1|TRBJ2-7|TRBV15|few
TGTGCCACCAGCAGCGGTGCACAGGGGAAAATTTACGAGCAGTACTTC
CATSSGAQGKIYEQYF
>-|TRBJ2-1|TRBV7-7|-
TGTGCTAGCAGCTTAAACCCCAGGGGGGTTGGCGATGAGCAGTTCTTC
CASSLNPRGVGDEQFF
>-|TRBJ2-7|TRBV5-6|once
TGTGCCAGCAGCCGAGACAGGACCTACGAGCAGTACTTC
CASSRDRTYEQYF
>TRBD1|TRBJ1-5|TRBV23-1|-
TGCGCCAGCAGTCGGATTACCGGGACAGGGACCAATCAGCCCCAGCATTTT
CASSRITGTGTNQPQHF